One sample yielded the 2 T cell receptor beta chains listed below, sequenced in a study of T cells in Graves' hyperthyroidism and ophthalmopathy. The source material, RNA transcripts, was used to amplify TCR beta CDR3 regions. TCR CDR3 underwent first-round RT-PCR with the HTBI primer set. TCRdb recomputed calls from the multiplex PCR reads with MiXCR, one row per CDR3 protein. The profile covers roughly 530,000 distinct CDR3 sequences, with roughly 15% appearing a single time and 17% taken by the ten largest. Sequences were obtained from blood. The source is a young woman with Graves' ophthalmopathy.

The CDR3 region has the DNA TGTGCCATCAGTGAGTCAACTAGCGGGGGGGCTAGCACAGATACGCAGTATTTT. Its protein product is CAISESTSGGASTDTQYF. The chain couples TRBV10-3 to TRBJ2-3, with 13 bases identical to TRBD2. Per germline, CDR1 ENHRY and CDR2 SYGVKD. J was trimmed by 0 bases and V by 0 bases; bases with no gene match: 3. This CDR3 region has 18 residues.

This clonotype was seen only a few times. The V call is TRBV29-1, the J call TRBJ1-1; D gene unclear. Between the trimmed V and J ends, which lost 5 bases and 6 bases, there was a span of 22 bases. Germline CDR1 reads SQVTM; CDR2 reads ANQGSEA. CDR3 length equals 15 residues. The CDR3 reads CSVIRREGAISEAFF. The DNA of the CDR3 is TGCAGCGTTATACGGCGAGAGGGCGCGATATCTGAAGCTTTCTTT.